The 20 T cell receptor beta chains presented below share a single source sample, sequenced in a study of blood T cells in healthy people across ages. A second about 6 to 12 cycle PCR used barcoded and J-beta primers. A single record per CDR3 protein comes from TCRdb applying MiXCR to the 5' RACE reads. The repertoire includes 650,000 to 900,000 distinct CDR3 sequences, approximately 59% of them detected once, and 25% to 30% sits in the top ten. The sequencing input was blood. The receptors here all came from a man aged 25-45 years in good health.

The chain joins TRBV7-6 to TRBJ1-4; D possibly corresponds to TRBD1 (5 bases). This CDR3 has 16 residues. Trimming pared 0 bases from V and 8 bases from J, leaving 16 bases between. Per germline, CDR1 SGHVS and CDR2 FNYEAQ. CDR3 sequence reads: CASSLARLQGGEKLFF. CDR3 coding DNA: TGTGCCAGCAGCTTAGCTCGCTTGCAGGGAGGCGAAAAACTGTTTTTT.

A few counts support this clonotype. The genes are TRBV7-9 and TRBJ2-3; 8 nucleotides line up with TRBD2. Germline CDR1 SEHNR, CDR2 FQNEAQ (reference sequence). This CDR3 comprises 17 residues. Trimming removed 4 bases from V and 0 bases from J; junction bases left unmatched: 9. CDR3 amino acids: CASSWAGSGGSTDTQYF. The CDR3 coding sequence is TGTGCCAGCAGCTGGGCTGGAAGCGGGGGAAGCACAGATACGCAGTATTTT. The full variable domain, completed using reference TRBV7-9 and TRBJ2-3, is DTGVSQNPRHKITKRGQNVTFRCDPISEHNRLYWYRQTLGQGPEFLTYFQNEAQLEKSRLLSDRFSAERPKGSFSTLEIQRTEQGDSAMYLCASSWAGSGGSTDTQYFGPGTRLTVL.

The chain employs TRBV21-1 and TRBJ2-6. TRBV21-1 is described as a pseudogene. The CDR3 is 18 residues long. CDR3 DNA: TGTGCCAGCGTCATAGACACAGTGTACAGCTCTGGGGCCAACGTCCTGACTTTC. Translation: CASVIDTVYSSGANVLTF.

The J gene is TRBJ2-5, the V gene TRBV12-3 or TRBV12-4, with TRBD2 matching 10 bases. This CDR3 comprises 15 residues. Trimming took 4 bases from V and 5 from J; bases not matched to a gene: 7. CDR3 region: CASSWDTSGVETQYF. The CDR3 DNA sequence: TGTGCCAGCAGTTGGGATACTAGCGGGGTGGAGACCCAGTACTTC.

CDR3 amino acids: CASSSTSGEAYEQYF. The CDR3 DNA reads as TGTGCCAGCAGTTCAACTAGCGGGGAAGCCTACGAGCAGTACTTC. The genes are TRBV12-3 or TRBV12-4 and TRBJ2-7, with 10 bases lining up with TRBD2. With 4 bases clipped from V and 2 bases from J, the junction kept 5 bases outside the gene matches. CDR3 size: 15 residues.

In this sample, this clonotype turned up a few times. The chain has TRBV12-3 or TRBV12-4 and TRBJ1-1; a weak D match, TRBD1 (5 bases). The CDR3 runs 10 residues. Deletions cut 8 bases from V and 7 bases from J, with 8 bases between. For the CDR3, the DNA is TGTGCCAGCCGGGGCGGTGAAGCTTTCTTT. This encodes CASRGGEAFF.

J is TRBJ2-3 and V is TRBV5-6, with 7 bases that match TRBD2. CDR1 and CDR2 (germline): SGHDT, YYEEEE. J was trimmed by 0 bases and V by 4 bases; bases with no gene match: 5. The CDR3 totals 15 residues. CDR3 in DNA: TGTGCCAGCAGCGGCAGGACTAGGAGCACAGATACGCAGTATTTT. This gives the protein CASSGRTRSTDTQYF.

This chain connects TRBV4-2 to TRBJ1-1; TRBD1 aligns across 9 bases. Per germline, CDR1 LGHNA and CDR2 YNFKEQ. V lost 8 bases to trimming and J lost 1 base; unmatched junction nucleotides: 20. The CDR3 runs 19 residues. As DNA, the CDR3 is TGTGCCAGCGTACCCCGCAGCCAAGAACGACAGGGGGAGAACACTGAAGCTTTCTTT. Residues: CASVPRSQERQGENTEAFF.

This sequence joins TRBV6-6 and TRBJ2-1; D is unclear. The V and J ends lost 0 bases and 2 bases respectively, with 11 bases between them. This CDR3 comprises 16 residues. Germline CDR1 is MNHNY and CDR2 is SVGAGI (reference sequence). The CDR3 bases are TGTGCCAGCAGTTACTCCGACCCCCGGCCCTACAATGAGCAGTTCTTC. Encoded protein: CASSYSDPRPYNEQFF.

This clonotype appeared a few times. The V call is TRBV9, the J call TRBJ2-1; 12 nucleotides match TRBD2. The CDR3 spans 16 residues. Germline V gives CDR1 SGDLS, CDR2 YYNGEE. With 0 bases clipped from V and 9 bases from J, the junction kept 7 bases outside the gene matches. CDR3 protein: CASSVGLAGERGEQFF. As DNA, the CDR3 is TGTGCCAGCAGCGTAGGACTAGCGGGGGAGCGGGGTGAGCAGTTCTTC.

This clonotype has just one count. The V call is TRBV28, the J call TRBJ1-5, with D unclear. Per germline, CDR1 MDHEN and CDR2 SYDVKM. CDR3 length equals 16 residues. V gave up 6 bases and J gave up 6 bases, with 21 bases separating them. This CDR3 reads CASRIDRRRKSQPQHF. CDR3 DNA: TGTGCCAGCAGAATAGACCGGCGGAGAAAGTCTCAGCCCCAGCATTTT.

The chain employs TRBV29-1 and TRBJ2-3, with D possibly being TRBD1 or TRBD2 (6 bases each). This CDR3 region has 13 residues. Per the germline V gene, CDR1 is SQVTM and CDR2 is ANQGSEA. The V end was cut by 2 bases, the J end by 5 bases, with 11 bases between. The CDR3 DNA is TGCAGCGTTGAAAGGGGGGCGGGAGATACGCAGTATTTT. It encodes CSVERGAGDTQYF.

The chain couples TRBV3-1 to TRBJ2-7; TRBD2 matches at 7 bases. The CDR3 runs 16 residues. The V and J ends lost 3 bases and 4 bases, in that order; junction bases with no gene match: 12. Germline CDR1 and CDR2: LGHDT and YNNKEL (reference sequence). This CDR3 reads CASSHLLTSRRYEQYF. The CDR3 bases are TGTGCCAGCAGCCACCTATTGACTAGCAGGAGGTACGAGCAGTACTTC.

This clonotype has more than one count but fewer than ten. The chain is built from TRBV12-3 or TRBV12-4 and TRBJ2-3; TRBD2 matches at 11 bases. The CDR3 is 17 amino acids. The ends lost 3 bases at V and 1 base at J; junction bases unmatched: 6. The DNA of the CDR3 is TGTGCCAGCAGTTTTCAGTCTAGCGGGGGGCGCACAGATACGCAGTATTTT. Its translation: CASSFQSSGGRTDTQYF.

With regard to this clonotype: One end of the junction varies from germline; a read error may be responsible. The rearrangement links TRBV20-1 to TRBJ2-3; 7 bases align to TRBD1. The germline CDR1 and CDR2 sequences are DFQATT and SNEGSKA (reference sequence). There are 14 residues in the CDR3. DNA of the CDR3: TGCAGTACTAGAGATCAGGGGGGCACAGATACGCAGTATTTT. Translated, it gives CSTRDQGGTDTQYF.

V gene TRBV11-2 combines with J gene TRBJ2-1; 9 bases align to TRBD1. Per germline, CDR1 SGHAT and CDR2 FQNNGV. The CDR3 runs 15 residues. V was pared by 5 bases and J by 4 bases, with 6 bases of the junction left unmatched. For the CDR3, the DNA is TGTGCCAGCAGCAACCGGGACAGGGCATACAATGAGCAGTTCTTC. This translates into CASSNRDRAYNEQFF.

The rearrangement links TRBV7-2 to TRBJ2-5; D not resolved. The better agreement between TRBJ2-7 and the DNA end casts doubt on the J call. The CDR3 length is 13 residues. Germline CDR1 reads SGHTA; CDR2 reads FQGNSA. CDR3 sequence (DNA): TGTGCCAGCAGCTTATTTACGGGTTACGAGCAGTACTTC. As protein: CASSLFTGYEQYF.

This clonotype was counted only a few times. The J gene is TRBJ1-2, the V gene TRBV9, with TRBD1 identical over 8 bases. Germline lookup yields CDR1 SGDLS and CDR2 YYNGEE. The CDR3 consists of 15 residues. Trimming at V came to 6 bases and at J to 7 bases, leaving 14 bases not matched to a gene. CDR3 coding DNA: TGTGCCAGCACCAGGGGACAGGAACTCTTAATTGGCTACACCTTC. Residues: CASTRGQELLIGYTF.

This clonotype was counted only a few times. CDR3 coding DNA: TGCAGTGCTCTTAAGACAGATTATGGCTACACCTTC. This sequence encodes CSALKTDYGYTF. The V and J genes are TRBV20-1 and TRBJ1-2; D possibly corresponds to TRBD1 (5 bases). V dropped 5 bases and J dropped 5 bases, with 12 bases sitting between them. CDR3 length: 12 amino acids. Germline V lookup: CDR1 DFQATT, CDR2 SNEGSKA (reference sequence).

The chain joins TRBV20-1 to TRBJ2-1, with D possibly matching TRBD2 (6 bases). Germline CDR1 DFQATT, CDR2 SNEGSKA (reference sequence). V lost 3 bases and J lost 12, with 18 bases in between. The CDR3 spans 13 residues. As DNA, the CDR3 is TGCAGTGCTAGGGAGGGACTCCACAGGTGGCAGTTCTTC. Protein: CSAREGLHRWQFF.